This T cell receptor (beta chain) originates from a study of blood T cell repertoires in COVID-19. This CDR3 contains 15 residues. V lost 3 bases to trimming and J lost 0 bases, with 10 bases between them. Germline CDR1 reads SGHRS; CDR2 reads YFSETQ. This table comes from immunoSEQ multiplex PCR, and its TCRdb copy is limited to in-frame clones, with some not included. The table lists some 320,000 clones, about 88% of them singletons. This rearrangement joins TRBV5-1 to TRBJ1-3; D remains unclear. The clonotype comes from a man aged 55 to 70 who had recovered from COVID-19. Material for sequencing was PBMCs or T cells enriched from blood (not recorded which). The CDR3 region is CASSSDGFSGNTIYF. CDR3 in DNA: TGCGCCAGCAGCTCCGACGGGTTCTCTGGAAACACCATATATTTT.